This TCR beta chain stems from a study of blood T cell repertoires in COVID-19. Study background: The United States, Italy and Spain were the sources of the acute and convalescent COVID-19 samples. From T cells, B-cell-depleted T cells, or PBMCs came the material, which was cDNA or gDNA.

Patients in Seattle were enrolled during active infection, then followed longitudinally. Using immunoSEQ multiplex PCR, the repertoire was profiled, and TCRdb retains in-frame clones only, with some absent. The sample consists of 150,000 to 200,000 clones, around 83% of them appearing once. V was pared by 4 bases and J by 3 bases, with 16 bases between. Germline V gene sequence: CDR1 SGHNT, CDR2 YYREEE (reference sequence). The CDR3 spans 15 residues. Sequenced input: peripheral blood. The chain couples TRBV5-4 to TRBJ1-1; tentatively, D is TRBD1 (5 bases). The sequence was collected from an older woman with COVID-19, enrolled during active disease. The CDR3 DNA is TGTGCCAGCAGCCCTGTGGGGGGTGGCTACACTGAAGCTTTCTTT. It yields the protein CASSPVGGGYTEAFF.